This T cell receptor beta chain was recovered during a study of technical replicates of blood from a handful of donors. The length of the CDR3 is 14 residues. From germline, CDR1 is SGHTA and CDR2 FQGNSA. Trimming stripped 0 bases from V and 2 bases from J, with 8 bases between. This table comes from immunoSEQ multiplex PCR, and its TCRdb copy is limited to in-frame clones, with some not included. The sample has roughly 60,000 clones, roughly 86% seen once. V usage is TRBV7-2 and J usage is TRBJ2-7; no definite D call. The sequenced sample consisted of PBMCs. The origin of this receptor is a human donor in good health. Some clones in this sample may be carry-over from other donors' samples. In nucleotides, the CDR3 is TGTGCCAGCAGCTTAGCGGTGACTGCCTACGAGCAGTACTTC. It translates to CASSLAVTAYEQYF.